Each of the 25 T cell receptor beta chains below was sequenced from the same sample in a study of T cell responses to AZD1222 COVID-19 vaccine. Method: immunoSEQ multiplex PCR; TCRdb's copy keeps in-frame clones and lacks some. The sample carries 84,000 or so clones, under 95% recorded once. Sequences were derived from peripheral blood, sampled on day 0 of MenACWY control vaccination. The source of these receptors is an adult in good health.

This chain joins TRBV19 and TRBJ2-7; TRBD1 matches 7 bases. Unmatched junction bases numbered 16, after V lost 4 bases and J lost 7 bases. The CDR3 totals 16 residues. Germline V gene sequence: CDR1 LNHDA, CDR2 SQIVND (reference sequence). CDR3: CASSTLRDTTRGEQYF. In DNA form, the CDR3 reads TGTGCCAGTAGTACGCTTCGGGACACCACCAGGGGGGAGCAGTACTTC.

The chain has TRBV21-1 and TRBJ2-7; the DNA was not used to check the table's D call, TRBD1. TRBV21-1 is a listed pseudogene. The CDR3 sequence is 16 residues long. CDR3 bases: TGTGCCAGCAGCAAAGATCAGGCTGGGGCCCCAGGCGAGCAGTACTTC. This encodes CASSKDQAGAPGEQYF.

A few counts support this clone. In DNA form, the CDR3 reads TGTGCCAGCTCACCTCGTTTCCCGACGGGGAGGACCGGGGAGCTGTTTTTT. Protein product: CASSPRFPTGRTGELFF. V is TRBV18 and J is TRBJ2-2, with D perhaps matching TRBD2 (6 bases). V was pared by 3 bases and J by 5 bases, with 19 bases between. The CDR3 length is 17 residues. The germline gives CDR1 KGHSH, CDR2 LQKENI.

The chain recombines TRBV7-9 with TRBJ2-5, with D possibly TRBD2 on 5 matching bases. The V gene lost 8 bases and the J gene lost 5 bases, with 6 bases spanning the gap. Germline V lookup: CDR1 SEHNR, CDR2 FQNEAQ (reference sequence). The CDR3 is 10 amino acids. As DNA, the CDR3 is TGTGCCAGCCCGGGGGAGACCCAGTACTTC. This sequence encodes CASPGETQYF.

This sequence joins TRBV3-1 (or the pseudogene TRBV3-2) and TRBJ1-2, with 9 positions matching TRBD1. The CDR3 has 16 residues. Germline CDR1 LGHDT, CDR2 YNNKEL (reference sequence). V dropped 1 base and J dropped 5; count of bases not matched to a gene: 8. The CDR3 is CASSQALQGAWYGYTF. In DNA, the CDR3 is TGTGCCAGCAGCCAAGCCCTACAGGGGGCGTGGTATGGCTACACCTTC.

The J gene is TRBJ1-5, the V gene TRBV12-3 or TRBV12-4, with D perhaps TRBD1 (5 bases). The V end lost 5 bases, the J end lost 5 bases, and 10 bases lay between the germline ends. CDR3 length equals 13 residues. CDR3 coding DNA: TGTGCCAGCAGTGGGGGGATAGATCAGCCCCAGCATTTT. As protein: CASSGGIDQPQHF.

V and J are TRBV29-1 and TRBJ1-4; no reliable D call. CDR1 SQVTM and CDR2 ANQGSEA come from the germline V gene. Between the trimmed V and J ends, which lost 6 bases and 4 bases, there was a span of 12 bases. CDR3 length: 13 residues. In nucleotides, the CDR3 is TGCAGCGTACTCATGGCCGTTAATGAAAAACTGTTTTTT. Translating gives CSVLMAVNEKLFF.

The CDR3 loop reads CASSRGTEYGYTF. CDR3 in DNA: TGTGCCAGCAGCCGAGGGACTGAGTATGGCTACACCTTC. This rearrangement joins TRBV3-1 (or the pseudogene TRBV3-2) to TRBJ1-2, with D possibly TRBD1 on 5 matching bases. Germline loops: CDR1 LGHDT, CDR2 YNNKEL (reference sequence). This CDR3 region has 13 residues. The V end was cut by 4 bases, the J end by 5 bases, with 11 bases between.

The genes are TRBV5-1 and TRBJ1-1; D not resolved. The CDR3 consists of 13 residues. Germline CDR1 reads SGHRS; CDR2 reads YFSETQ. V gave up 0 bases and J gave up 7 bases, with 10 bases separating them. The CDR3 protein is CASSLGRQDEAFF. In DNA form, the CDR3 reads TGCGCCAGCAGCTTGGGACGGCAAGATGAAGCTTTCTTT.

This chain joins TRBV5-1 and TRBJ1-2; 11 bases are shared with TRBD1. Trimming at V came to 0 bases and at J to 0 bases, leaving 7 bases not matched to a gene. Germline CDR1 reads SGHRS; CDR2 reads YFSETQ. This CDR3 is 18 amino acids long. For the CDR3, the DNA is TGCGCCAGCAGCTTGGGAACCGGGACAGGGGGTGCTAACTATGGCTACACCTTC. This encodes CASSLGTGTGGANYGYTF.

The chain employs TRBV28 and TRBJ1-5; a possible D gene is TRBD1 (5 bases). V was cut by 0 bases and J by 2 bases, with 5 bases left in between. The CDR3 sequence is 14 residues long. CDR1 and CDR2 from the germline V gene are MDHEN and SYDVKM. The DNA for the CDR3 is TGTGCCAGCAGTTTATGGGGGGGCAATCAGCCCCAGCATTTT. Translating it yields CASSLWGGNQPQHF.

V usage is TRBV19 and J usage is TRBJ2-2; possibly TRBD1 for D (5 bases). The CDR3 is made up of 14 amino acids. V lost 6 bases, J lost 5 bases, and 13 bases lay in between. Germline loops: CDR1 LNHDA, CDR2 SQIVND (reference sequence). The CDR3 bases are TGTGCCAGTAGCCAGGAAGGGGTGACCGGGGAGCTGTTTTTT. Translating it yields CASSQEGVTGELFF.

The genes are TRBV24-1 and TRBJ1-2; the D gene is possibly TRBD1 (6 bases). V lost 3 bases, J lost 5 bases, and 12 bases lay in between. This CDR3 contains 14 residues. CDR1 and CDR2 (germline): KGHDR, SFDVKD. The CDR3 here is CATSDAPGAYGYTF. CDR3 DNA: TGTGCCACCAGTGATGCCCCGGGGGCGTATGGCTACACCTTC.

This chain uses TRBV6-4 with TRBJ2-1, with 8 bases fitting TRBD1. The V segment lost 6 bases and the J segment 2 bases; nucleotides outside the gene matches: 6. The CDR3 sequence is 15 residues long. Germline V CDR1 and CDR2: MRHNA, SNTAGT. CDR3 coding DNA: TGTGCCAGCAGCCCCGGACAGGGCCCCTACAATGAGCAGTTCTTC. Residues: CASSPGQGPYNEQFF.

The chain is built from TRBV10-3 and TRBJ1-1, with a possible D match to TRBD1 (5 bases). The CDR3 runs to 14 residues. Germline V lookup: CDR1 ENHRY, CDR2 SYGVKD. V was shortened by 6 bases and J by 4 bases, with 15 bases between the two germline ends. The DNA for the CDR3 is TGTGCCATCAGGGGGACCGTTGTGGCCACTGAAGCTTTCTTT. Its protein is CAIRGTVVATEAFF.

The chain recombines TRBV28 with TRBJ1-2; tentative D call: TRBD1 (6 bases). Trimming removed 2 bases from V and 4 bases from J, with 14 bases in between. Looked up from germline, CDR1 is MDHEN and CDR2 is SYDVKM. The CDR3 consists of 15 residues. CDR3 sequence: CASSLTPDSFYGYTF. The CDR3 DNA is TGTGCCAGCAGTTTAACCCCGGACAGCTTCTATGGCTACACCTTC.

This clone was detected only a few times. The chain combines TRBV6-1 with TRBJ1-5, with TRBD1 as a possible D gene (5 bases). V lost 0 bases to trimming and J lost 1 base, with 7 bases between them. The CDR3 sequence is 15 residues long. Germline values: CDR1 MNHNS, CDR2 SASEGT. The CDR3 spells CASSEAAGSNQPQHF. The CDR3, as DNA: TGTGCCAGCAGTGAAGCAGCAGGGAGCAATCAGCCCCAGCATTTT.

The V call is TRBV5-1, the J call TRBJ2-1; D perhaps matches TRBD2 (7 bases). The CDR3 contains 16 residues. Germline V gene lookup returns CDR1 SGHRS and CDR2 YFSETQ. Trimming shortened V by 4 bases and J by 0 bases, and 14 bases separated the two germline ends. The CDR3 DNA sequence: TGCGCCAGCAGCCAAGGGGGGGATTACTCCTACAATGAGCAGTTCTTC. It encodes CASSQGGDYSYNEQFF.

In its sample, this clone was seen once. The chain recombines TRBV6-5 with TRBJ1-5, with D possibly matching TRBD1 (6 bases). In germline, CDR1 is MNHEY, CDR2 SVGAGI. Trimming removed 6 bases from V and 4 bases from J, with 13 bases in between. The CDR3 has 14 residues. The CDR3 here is CASSQIRGNQPQHF. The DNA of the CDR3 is TGTGCCAGCAGCCAAATCAGGGGAAATCAGCCCCAGCATTTT.

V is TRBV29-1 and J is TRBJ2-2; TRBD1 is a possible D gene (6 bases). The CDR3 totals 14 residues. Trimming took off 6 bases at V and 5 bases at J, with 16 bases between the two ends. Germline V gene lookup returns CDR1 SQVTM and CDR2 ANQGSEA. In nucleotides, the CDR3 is TGCAGCGTAGCTACAGGGTCTGGGACCGGGGAGCTGTTTTTT. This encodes CSVATGSGTGELFF.

CDR3: CASSVGTEYASPLHF. The CDR3, as DNA: TGTGCCAGCAGCGTAGGGACAGAGTACGCTTCACCCCTCCACTTT. The V call is TRBV9, the J call TRBJ1-6; D possibly corresponds to TRBD1 (6 bases). Germline V lookup: CDR1 SGDLS, CDR2 YYNGEE. The CDR3 extends over 15 amino acids. Trimming left V 0 bases short and J 9 bases short, with 13 bases between.

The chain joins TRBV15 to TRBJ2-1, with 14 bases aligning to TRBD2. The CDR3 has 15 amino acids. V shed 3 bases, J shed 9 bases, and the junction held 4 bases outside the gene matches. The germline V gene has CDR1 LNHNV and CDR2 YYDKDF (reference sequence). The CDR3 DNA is TGTGCCACCAGCAGCTTGGGACTAGCGGGAGTTGAGCAGTTCTTC. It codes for CATSSLGLAGVEQFF.

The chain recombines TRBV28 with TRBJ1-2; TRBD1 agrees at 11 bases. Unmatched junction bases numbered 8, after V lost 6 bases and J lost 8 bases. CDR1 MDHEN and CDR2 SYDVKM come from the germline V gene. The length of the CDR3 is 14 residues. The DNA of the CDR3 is TGTGCCAGCAGCCAAGGACAGGGGGCTGCCGGCTACACCTTC. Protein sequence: CASSQGQGAAGYTF.

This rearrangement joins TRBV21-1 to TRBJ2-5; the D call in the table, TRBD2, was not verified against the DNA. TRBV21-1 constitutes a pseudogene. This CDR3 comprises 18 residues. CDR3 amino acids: CASSKAVVLAGFQETQYF. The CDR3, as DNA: TGTGCCAGCAGCAAAGCGGTTGTGCTAGCGGGGTTCCAAGAGACCCAGTACTTC.

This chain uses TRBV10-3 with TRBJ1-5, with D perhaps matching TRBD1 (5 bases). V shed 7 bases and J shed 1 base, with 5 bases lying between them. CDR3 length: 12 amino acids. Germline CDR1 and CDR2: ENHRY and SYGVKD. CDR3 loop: CAIKGSNQPQHF. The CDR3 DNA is TGTGCCATCAAGGGGAGCAATCAGCCCCAGCATTTT.